These 2 T cell receptor beta chains came from one sample sequenced in a study of vaccination and CD4 T cells after COVID-19. Once obtained from cultured CD4+ T cells, the DNA was sequenced using the Oncomine TCR Beta short-read assay. Each CDR3 protein gets one entry after TCRdb re-called the PCR reads with MiXCR. The table has approximately 13,000 distinct CDR3 sequences, roughly 50% seen once; the top ten hold about 10%. Treatment in this sample: approximately 9-day PBMC culture with coronavirus spike peptide pools or control peptides (ViraFEST assay). Their cognate antigens are unknown. Sequencing used CD4+ T cells from blood, cultured in vitro, obtained before SARS-CoV-2 vaccination. The receptors shown here come from a human donor who had recovered from COVID-19.

V and J are TRBV6-1 and TRBJ1-5; D is unresolved. V was pared by 2 bases and J by 1 base, with 6 bases between. CDR1 and CDR2 from the germline V gene are MNHNS and SASEGT. This CDR3 has 14 amino acids. For the CDR3, the DNA is TGTGCCAGCAGTGAATTAGGGAGCAATCAGCCCCAGCATTTT. It codes for CASSELGSNQPQHF.

This sequence joins TRBV28 and TRBJ2-5, with 8 bases identical to TRBD1. The CDR3 contains 14 residues. Germline V gives CDR1 MDHEN, CDR2 SYDVKM. The V segment lost 6 bases and the J segment 2 bases; nucleotides outside the gene matches: 5. Here the CDR3 reads CASRWTGRQETQYF. For the CDR3, the DNA is TGTGCCAGCAGGTGGACAGGGAGGCAAGAGACCCAGTACTTC. The full variable domain, completed using reference TRBV28 and TRBJ2-5, is DVKVTQSSRYLVKRTGEKVFLECVQDMDHENMFWYRQDPGLGLRLIYFSYDVKMKEKGDIPEGYSVSREKKERFSLILESASTNQTSMYLCASRWTGRQETQYFGPGTRLLVL.